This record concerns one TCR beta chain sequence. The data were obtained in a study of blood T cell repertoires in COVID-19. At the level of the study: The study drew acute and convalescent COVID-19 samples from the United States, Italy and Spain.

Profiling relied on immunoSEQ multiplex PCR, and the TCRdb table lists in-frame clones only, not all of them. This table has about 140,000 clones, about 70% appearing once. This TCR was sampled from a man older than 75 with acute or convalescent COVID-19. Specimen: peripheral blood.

Written as DNA, the CDR3 is TGTGCCAGCAGTGAATATTGGGGGGGACAGGGAAAGGGCGAGCAGTACTTC. This encodes CASSEYWGGQGKGEQYF. V usage is TRBV25-1 and J usage is TRBJ2-7; 9 nucleotides align to TRBD1. This CDR3 contains 17 residues. Germline V CDR1 and CDR2: MGHDK, SYGVNS. Trimming removed 0 bases from V and 6 bases from J; junction bases left unmatched: 12.